A single sample is the source of the 5 T cell receptor beta chains below, sequenced in a study of control samples from healthy donors and cancer patients. Clones were sequenced by immunoSEQ multiplex PCR, and TCRdb holds only the in-frame ones, with some missing. The data contain roughly 130,000 clones, around nine tenths of them singletons. Sequencing was carried out using blood. The receptors come from a young man in good health.

The chain couples TRBV4-3 to TRBJ2-3; D gene uncertain. This CDR3 is built from 14 residues. The V gene's germline CDR1 is LGHNA and CDR2 YSLEER. Trimming removed 0 bases from V and 2 bases from J, with 6 bases in between. This CDR3 reads CASSQDIPTDTQYF. CDR3 in DNA: TGCGCCAGCAGCCAAGATATCCCCACAGATACGCAGTATTTT.

V and J are TRBV28 and TRBJ2-7; 10 positions agree with TRBD2. The germline V gene has CDR1 MDHEN and CDR2 SYDVKM. This CDR3 spans 15 amino acids. V lost 4 bases to trimming and J lost 3 bases; unmatched junction nucleotides: 6. The CDR3 protein is CASSWGLAKDYEQYF. CDR3 bases: TGTGCCAGCAGTTGGGGACTAGCGAAGGACTACGAGCAGTACTTC.

This sequence joins TRBV28 and TRBJ2-2, with unresolved D. Germline V lookup: CDR1 MDHEN, CDR2 SYDVKM. The CDR3 runs 16 residues. V shed 4 bases and J shed 4 bases, with 16 bases lying between them. The CDR3, as DNA: TGTGCCAGCAGTTCCCGTTTAGGCGCGGTCACCGGGGAGCTGTTTTTT. This translates into CASSSRLGAVTGELFF. Based on the CDR3 plus reference TRBV28 and TRBJ2-2, the full variable domain is DVKVTQSSRYLVKRTGEKVFLECVQDMDHENMFWYRQDPGLGLRLIYFSYDVKMKEKGDIPEGYSVSREKKERFSLILESASTNQTSMYLCASSSRLGAVTGELFFGEGSRLTVL.

This chain uses TRBV5-1 with TRBJ1-6; tentative D call: TRBD1 (6 bases). The CDR3 contains 15 residues. V lost 4 bases and J 5 bases, leaving 13 bases between the germline ends. The V gene's germline CDR1 is SGHRS and CDR2 YFSETQ. CDR3 in DNA: TGCGCCAGCAGCGGAGGACAGTCTAATAATTCACCCCTCCACTTT. Translated, it gives CASSGGQSNNSPLHF.

The gene calls are TRBV18 and TRBJ2-5; the D is unclear. Germline V lookup: CDR1 KGHSH, CDR2 LQKENI. The CDR3 runs to 13 residues. V shed 2 bases and J shed 4 bases, with 8 bases lying between them. CDR3 residues: CASSPSIAETQYF. The CDR3 coding sequence is TGTGCCAGCTCACCATCGATCGCAGAGACCCAGTACTTC.